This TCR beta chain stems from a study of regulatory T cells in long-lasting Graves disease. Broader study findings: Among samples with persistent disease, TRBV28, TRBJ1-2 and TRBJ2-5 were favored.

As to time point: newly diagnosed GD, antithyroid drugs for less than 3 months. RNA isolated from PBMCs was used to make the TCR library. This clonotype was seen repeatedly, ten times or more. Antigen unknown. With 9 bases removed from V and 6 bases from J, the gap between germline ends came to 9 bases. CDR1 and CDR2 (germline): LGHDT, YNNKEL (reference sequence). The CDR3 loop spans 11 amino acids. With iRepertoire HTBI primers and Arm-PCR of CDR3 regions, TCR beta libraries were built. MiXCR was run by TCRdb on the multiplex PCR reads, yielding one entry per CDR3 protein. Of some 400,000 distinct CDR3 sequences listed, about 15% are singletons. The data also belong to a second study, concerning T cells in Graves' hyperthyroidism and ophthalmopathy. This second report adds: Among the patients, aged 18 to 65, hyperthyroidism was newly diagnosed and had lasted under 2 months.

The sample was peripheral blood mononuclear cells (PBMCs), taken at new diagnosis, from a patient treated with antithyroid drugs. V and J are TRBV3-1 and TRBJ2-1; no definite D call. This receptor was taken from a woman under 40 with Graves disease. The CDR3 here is CASSPGNEQFF. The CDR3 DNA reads TGTGCCAGTTCTCCAGGCAATGAGCAGTTCTTC.